This TCR beta chain is drawn from a study of blood T cell repertoires in COVID-19. The CDR3 loop spans 11 amino acids. Trimming cost V 4 bases and J 4 bases, with 4 bases left between them. CDR1 is SEHNR and CDR2 is FQNEAQ in the germline V gene (reference sequence). The data were produced by immunoSEQ multiplex PCR, yet TCRdb's version contains in-frame clones alone and is incomplete. In the table there are 190,000 or so clones, 85% to 90% of which are singletons. This chain connects TRBV7-9 to TRBJ1-2; D ambiguous. The origin of this receptor is a man aged 40-55 years with active or convalescent COVID-19. What was sequenced was peripheral blood. The CDR3 DNA follows: TGTGCCAGCAGCTCGAGCTATGGCTACACCTTC. Its translation is CASSSSYGYTF.